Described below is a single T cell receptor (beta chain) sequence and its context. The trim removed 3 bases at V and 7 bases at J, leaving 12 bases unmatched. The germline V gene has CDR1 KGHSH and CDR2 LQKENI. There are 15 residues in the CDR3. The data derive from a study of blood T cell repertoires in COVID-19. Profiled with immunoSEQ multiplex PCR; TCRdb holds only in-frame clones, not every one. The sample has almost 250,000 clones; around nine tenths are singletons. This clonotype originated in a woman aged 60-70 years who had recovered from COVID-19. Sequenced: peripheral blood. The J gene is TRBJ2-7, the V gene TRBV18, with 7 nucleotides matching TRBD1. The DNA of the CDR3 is TGTGCCAGCTCACCCTTCGTACAGGGGTCAATAGAGCAGTACTTC. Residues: CASSPFVQGSIEQYF.